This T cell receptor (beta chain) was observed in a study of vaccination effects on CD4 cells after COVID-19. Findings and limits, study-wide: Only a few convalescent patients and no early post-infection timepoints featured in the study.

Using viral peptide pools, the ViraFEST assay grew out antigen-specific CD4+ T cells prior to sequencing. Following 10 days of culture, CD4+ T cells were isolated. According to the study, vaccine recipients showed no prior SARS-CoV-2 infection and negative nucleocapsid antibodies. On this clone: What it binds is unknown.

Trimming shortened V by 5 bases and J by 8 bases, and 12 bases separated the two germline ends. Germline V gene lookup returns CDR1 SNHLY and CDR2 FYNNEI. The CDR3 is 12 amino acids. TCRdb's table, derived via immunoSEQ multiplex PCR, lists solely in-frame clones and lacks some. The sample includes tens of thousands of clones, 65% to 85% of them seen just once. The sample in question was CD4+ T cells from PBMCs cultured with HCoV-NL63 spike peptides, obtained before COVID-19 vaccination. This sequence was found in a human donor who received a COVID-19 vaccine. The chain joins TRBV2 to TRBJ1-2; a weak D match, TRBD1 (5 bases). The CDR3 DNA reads TGTGCCAGCAGTTCAGGGATAGGGGGCTACACCTTC. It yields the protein CASSSGIGGYTF.